The clone carrying this T cell receptor beta chain appeared once. CDR1 and CDR2 (germline): LNHDA, SQIVND (reference sequence). This CDR3 is 14 amino acids long. V was pared by 3 bases and J by 0 bases, with 3 bases between. The sample originates from a study of blood T cell repertoires in COVID-19. Study background: COVID-19 samples collected from the United States, Italy and Spain covered acute and convalescent phases.

Some clones are missing from TCRdb's copy, which holds only in-frame ones; the method was immunoSEQ multiplex PCR. The sample holds roughly 200,000 clones, nearly 90% seen once. This clonotype was obtained from a woman aged 40 to 50 with acute COVID-19. The sequenced sample consisted of PBMCs or T cells enriched from blood (not recorded which). The chain recombines TRBV19 with TRBJ1-6; D gene unclear. CDR3 sequence: CASSISSYNSPLHF. DNA for the CDR3: TGTGCCAGTAGTATCAGCTCCTATAATTCACCCCTCCACTTT.